Below are 25 T cell receptor beta chains sequenced from a single sample in a study of shared clonotypes between healthy human individuals. Using immunoSEQ multiplex PCR, the repertoire was profiled, and TCRdb retains in-frame clones only, with some absent. Of 2 million to 2.5 million clones in the sample, more than 80% were seen once. Sequenced sample: naive CD4+ T cells from PBMCs. The subset: CD45RA+ positively selected. The receptors shown here come from a man between 18 and 35 years old in good health. Some clones in this sample may be carry-over from other donors' samples.

This rearrangement joins TRBV7-9 to TRBJ2-7; maybe TRBD2 (6 bases). CDR3 length equals 13 residues. From germline, CDR1 is SEHNR and CDR2 FQNEAQ (reference sequence). The V end lost 0 bases, the J end lost 6 bases, and 9 bases lay between the germline ends. In nucleotides, the CDR3 is TGTGCCAGCAGCTTAGCGCTAGCGAGCGAGCAGTACTTC. This encodes CASSLALASEQYF.

V is TRBV4-2 and J is TRBJ2-7; 7 bases are shared with TRBD2. The germline gives CDR1 LGHNA, CDR2 YNFKEQ. Trimming cost V 2 bases and J 2 bases; bases outside gene matches: 6. The CDR3 covers 15 residues. This chain's CDR3 is CASSQTAGEAYEQYF. CDR3 sequence (DNA): TGTGCCAGCAGCCAAACGGCGGGAGAGGCCTACGAGCAGTACTTC.

The chain couples TRBV28 to TRBJ1-2, with D perhaps TRBD1 (6 bases). V was shortened by 7 bases and J by 7 bases, with 13 bases between the two germline ends. The CDR3 has 12 amino acids. The germline gives CDR1 MDHEN, CDR2 SYDVKM. The CDR3 DNA is TGTGCCAGCACCACACAGGGTTCTGGCTACACCTTC. This codes for CASTTQGSGYTF.

The chain carries TRBV18 and TRBJ2-5; 8 bases map to TRBD1. V shed 3 bases and J 4 bases; nucleotides not matched to a gene: 4. The germline V gene encodes CDR1 KGHSH and CDR2 LQKENI. This CDR3 comprises 14 residues. This CDR3 reads CASSPATGGETQYF. The DNA of the CDR3 is TGTGCCAGCTCACCGGCCACAGGGGGAGAGACCCAGTACTTC.

The chain has TRBV6-1 and TRBJ2-1, with D tentatively TRBD1 or TRBD2 (5 bases each). V dropped 2 bases and J dropped 10 bases, with 15 bases sitting between them. The CDR3 covers 14 residues. Germline assignment: CDR1 MNHNS and CDR2 SASEGT. The CDR3 nucleotides read TGTGCCAGCAGTGAACGGCACAACGGGGACGAGCAGTTCTTC. Protein: CASSERHNGDEQFF.

This sequence joins TRBV7-9 and TRBJ2-7, with TRBD2 identical over 8 bases. This CDR3 has 16 amino acids. Germline values: CDR1 SEHNR, CDR2 FQNEAQ (reference sequence). The V gene end was trimmed by 5 bases and the J gene end by 0 bases; junction bases not matched to a gene: 9. CDR3 sequence reads: CASSQRAGGLSYEQYF. The CDR3 nucleotides read TGTGCCAGCAGCCAACGGGCGGGGGGACTCTCCTACGAGCAGTACTTC.

The V call is TRBV29-1, the J call TRBJ2-2; no clear D gene. Germline V lookup: CDR1 SQVTM, CDR2 ANQGSEA. The CDR3 loop spans 15 amino acids. V lost 5 bases, J lost 3 bases, and 16 bases lay in between. The CDR3 DNA is TGCAGCGTTAATATCCACTCCTCCTACACCGGGGAGCTGTTTTTT. This codes for CSVNIHSSYTGELFF.

The rearrangement joins TRBV7-2 to TRBJ1-1, with D uncertain. The CDR3 covers 13 residues. The V gene's germline CDR1 is SGHTA and CDR2 FQGNSA. The V end was cut by 5 bases, the J end by 3 bases, with 10 bases between. The CDR3 DNA follows: TGTGCCAGCAGCGTTCACCTCCACACTGAAGCTTTCTTT. It codes for CASSVHLHTEAFF.

The chain has TRBV30 and TRBJ2-7; D possibly corresponds to TRBD1 (6 bases). V lost 2 bases and J lost 1, with 15 bases in between. CDR1 is GTSNPN and CDR2 is SVGIG in the germline V gene (reference sequence). The CDR3 sequence is 15 residues long. CDR3 sequence: CAWSSRTADSYEQYF. The CDR3, as DNA: TGTGCCTGGAGTTCTAGGACAGCGGATTCCTACGAGCAGTACTTC.

This clone was detected once. This chain links TRBV28 with TRBJ2-7; the D gene is possibly TRBD1 (6 bases). The CDR3 contains 13 residues. Trimming cost V 6 bases and J 3 bases, with 12 bases left between them. In germline, CDR1 is MDHEN, CDR2 SYDVKM. The CDR3 reads CASRLGHLYEQYF. CDR3 bases: TGTGCCAGCAGATTGGGACACCTCTACGAGCAGTACTTC.

The J gene is TRBJ2-2, the V gene TRBV7-3, with D perhaps given as TRBD1 or TRBD2 (6 bases each). CDR3 length: 14 amino acids. The V and J ends lost 7 bases and 6 bases respectively, with 15 bases between them. CDR1 is SGHTA and CDR2 is FQGTGA in the germline V gene. The CDR3 region is CASKGGAGSGELFF. In DNA, the CDR3 is TGTGCCAGCAAGGGGGGCGCCGGGTCCGGGGAGCTGTTTTTT.

The chain is built from TRBV9 and TRBJ2-7; D is perhaps TRBD2 (5 bases). Looked up from germline, CDR1 is SGDLS and CDR2 is YYNGEE. V was clipped by 0 bases and J by 5 bases, with 15 bases between them. The CDR3 runs 15 residues. The CDR3 loop reads CASSVAGGSINEQYF. CDR3 bases: TGTGCCAGCAGCGTAGCTGGTGGGAGTATCAACGAGCAGTACTTC. Together with reference TRBV9 and TRBJ2-7, the CDR3 gives the full variable domain: DSGVTQTPKHLITATGQRVTLRCSPRSGDLSVYWYQQSLDQGLQFLIQYYNGEERAKGNILERFSAQQFPDLHSELNLSSLELGDSALYFCASSVAGGSINEQYFGPGTRLTVT.

The V call is TRBV18, the J call TRBJ2-5; TRBD2 is a possible D gene (6 bases). This CDR3 contains 13 residues. CDR1 and CDR2 (germline): KGHSH, LQKENI. The V gene lost 6 bases and the J gene lost 2 bases, with 10 bases spanning the gap. The CDR3 DNA reads as TGTGCCAGCTCGGGGACTTCACAAGAGACCCAGTACTTC. Protein: CASSGTSQETQYF.

The DNA for the CDR3 is TGTGCCAGCAGCTTATTACCCTTTTCCAACGAGCAGTACTTC. This sequence encodes CASSLLPFSNEQYF. V and J are TRBV7-2 and TRBJ2-7, with no clear D. There are 14 residues in the CDR3. CDR1 and CDR2 from the germline V gene are SGHTA and FQGNSA. V shed 2 bases and J shed 5 bases, with 13 bases lying between them.

The V call is TRBV27, the J call TRBJ2-7; D remains unclear. The CDR3 is made up of 12 amino acids. The V end lost 6 bases, the J end lost 5 bases, and 11 bases lay between the germline ends. Germline V lookup: CDR1 MNHEY, CDR2 SMNVEV (reference sequence). The CDR3 coding sequence is TGTGCCAGCAGAAAGATGAGCAACGAGCAGTACTTC. This encodes CASRKMSNEQYF.

In this sample, this clone turned up a few times. The chain couples TRBV7-9 to TRBJ1-1, with no clear D. Germline V gene lookup returns CDR1 SEHNR and CDR2 FQNEAQ (reference sequence). This CDR3 region has 14 residues. Trimming shortened V by 1 base and J by 3 bases, and 9 bases separated the two germline ends. In DNA, the CDR3 is TGTGCCAGCAGCTTAGGGGAACGGGACACTGAAGCTTTCTTT. Its protein product is CASSLGERDTEAFF.

As for this clone: Different DNA sequences within this sample yield the same CDR3. This chain connects TRBV28 to TRBJ1-2; D uncertain. The CDR3 is 12 amino acids. In germline, CDR1 is MDHEN, CDR2 SYDVKM. Trimming removed 5 bases from V and 4 bases from J, with 8 bases in between. CDR3 nucleotide sequence: TGTGCCAGCAGTGGAAGAAGCTATGGCTACACCTTC. Residues: CASSGRSYGYTF.

J is TRBJ1-6 and V is TRBV4-1, with D hard to call. CDR3 size: 15 residues. Germline V gives CDR1 MGHRA, CDR2 YSYEKL. The V and J ends lost 1 base and 7 bases respectively, with 11 bases between them. CDR3 region: CASSQAQAPNSPLHF. DNA for the CDR3: TGCGCCAGCAGCCAAGCCCAGGCCCCAAATTCACCCCTCCACTTT.

Only a few counts were recorded for this clone. This sample also contains other DNA sequences that code for the same CDR3. The genes are TRBV28 and TRBJ1-1; tentatively, D is TRBD1 (5 bases). The V end was cut by 3 bases, the J end by 4 bases, with 6 bases between. CDR3 length: 12 residues. Per the germline V gene, CDR1 is MDHEN and CDR2 is SYDVKM. The CDR3 region is CASSFGGTEAFF. In nucleotides, the CDR3 is TGTGCCAGCAGTTTCGGGGGCACTGAAGCTTTCTTT.

The chain has TRBV28 and TRBJ2-1; TRBD2 agrees at 13 bases. The CDR3 runs 14 residues. V trimming: 6 bases; J trimming: 10 bases; junction bases outside the gene matches: 6. Germline assignment: CDR1 MDHEN and CDR2 SYDVKM. The CDR3 loop is CASRGLAGVWEQFF. In DNA form, the CDR3 reads TGTGCCAGCAGAGGACTAGCGGGAGTGTGGGAGCAGTTCTTC.

This clone is a singleton in its sample. The chain is built from TRBV4-2 and TRBJ1-2; 9 nucleotides align to TRBD1. The CDR3 is made up of 14 amino acids. V lost 4 bases to trimming and J lost 8 bases; unmatched junction nucleotides: 8. The germline gives CDR1 LGHNA, CDR2 YNFKEQ. CDR3 loop: CASSPPQGALGYTF. CDR3 nucleotides: TGTGCCAGCAGCCCGCCACAGGGGGCTCTGGGCTACACCTTC.

Turning to this clone: The same CDR3 can be traced to other DNA sequences in this sample. The rearrangement uses TRBV10-2 and TRBJ1-5; D not certain. V lost 0 bases and J lost 7, with 4 bases in between. The germline gives CDR1 WSHSY, CDR2 SAAADI. This CDR3 region has 12 residues. CDR3 sequence (DNA): TGCGCCAGCAGTGAGTCTTACCAGCCCCAGCATTTT. As protein: CASSESYQPQHF.

V usage is TRBV11-2 and J usage is TRBJ2-5, with 7 nucleotides matching TRBD2. Germline V gives CDR1 SGHAT, CDR2 FQNNGV. The CDR3 loop spans 15 amino acids. The V gene end was trimmed by 4 bases and the J gene end by 5 bases; junction bases not matched to a gene: 10. The CDR3 nucleotides read TGTGCCAGCAGCTCTGGCGGGAGCCATGGGGAGACCCAGTACTTC. Its protein is CASSSGGSHGETQYF.

The chain joins TRBV7-3 to TRBJ2-1, with no clear D. The CDR3 contains 15 residues. V lost 0 bases and J 6 bases, leaving 12 bases between the germline ends. The V gene's germline CDR1 is SGHTA and CDR2 FQGTGA. The DNA of the CDR3 is TGTGCCAGCAGCTTAACGGGCGCATCGGGCAATGAGCAGTTCTTC. This gives the protein CASSLTGASGNEQFF.

This chain connects TRBV28 to TRBJ1-3; 9 nucleotides match TRBD1. In germline, CDR1 is MDHEN, CDR2 SYDVKM. V trimming: 10 bases; J trimming: 0 bases; junction bases outside the gene matches: 4. The CDR3 covers 14 residues. The CDR3 sequence: CATRDRDSGNTIYF. The CDR3 coding sequence is TGTGCCACCAGGGACAGGGACTCTGGAAACACCATATATTTT.